This is a list of T cell receptor beta chains from one sample in a study of CD8+CD57+ T cells in acquired aplastic anemia. TCRdb independently ran MiXCR on the reads; one entry per CDR3 protein. The sample has around 190,000 distinct CDR3 sequences, about 50% seen once. The material sequenced was sorted CD4+, CD8+, or CD8+CD57+ T cells (not recorded which) from PBMCs. The receptor source for this set is a human donor with aplastic anemia. The CDR3 runs from the conserved cysteine through the conserved F or W. A D gene is named only where the DNA matches it firmly. Not every row has a clone size; where given, it reads once, few, many or a size class.

TRBV2	13	TRBD1	NA	TRBJ2-1	TGTGCCAGCAGTGACAGGGGGTATGATGAGCAGTTCTTC	CASSDRGYDEQFF
TRBV6-4	16	NA	many	TRBJ1-6	TGTGCCAGCAGCACAAGGGACGTTCCCGACAATTCACCCCTCCACTTT	CASSTRDVPDNSPLHF
TRBV29-1	12	TRBD1	NA	TRBJ2-5	TGCAGCGCGAGACAGGGATCAGAGACCCAGTACTTC	CSARQGSETQYF
TRBV11-1	16	TRBD2	NA	TRBJ2-1	TGTGCCAGCAGCCTTCCACAACGCGGGGGTAACAATGAGCAGTTCTTC	CASSLPQRGGNNEQFF
TRBV27	14	NA	few	TRBJ1-4	TGTGCCAGCAGAGACAGAGCAACTAATGAAAAACTGTTTTTT	CASRDRATNEKLFF
TRBV20-1	11	NA	many	TRBJ1-1	TGCAGTGCTAAGAAGGTGGATGAAGCTTTCTTT	CSAKKVDEAFF
TRBV28	16	NA	few	TRBJ2-3	TGTGCCAGCAGTTCCCCAGGGAGCGGCGAGACAGATACGCAGTATTTT	CASSSPGSGETDTQYF
TRBV5-1	13	NA	many	TRBJ2-3	TGCGCCAGCAGCTTGGCCCCGGCAGATACGCAGTATTTT	CASSLAPADTQYF
TRBV6-1	15	TRBD1	NA	TRBJ1-5	TGTGCCAGCAGACACAGGGGAAGGCCCAATCAGCCCCAGCATTTT	CASRHRGRPNQPQHF
TRBV12-3/TRBV12-4	12	TRBD2	few	TRBJ2-1	TGTGCCAGCACTAGCGGGGGTGATGAGCAGTTCTTC	CASTSGGDEQFF
TRBV24-1	16	NA	NA	TRBJ2-3	TGTGCCACCAGTGAACTGGGAGCCCAAGCTACAGATACGCAGTATTTT	CATSELGAQATDTQYF
TRBV20-1	13	NA	few	TRBJ2-7	TGCAGTGCTAGGGGGACGGGACCCTACGAGCAGTACTTC	CSARGTGPYEQYF
TRBV7-8	13	NA	few	TRBJ1-6	TGTGCCAGCAGCTTAGTAAGGAATTCACCCCTCCACTTT	CASSLVRNSPLHF
TRBV15	16	NA	NA	TRBJ2-7	TGTGCCACCAGCAGTAGACCTTTCGCTGACAGCTACGAGCAGTACTTC	CATSSRPFADSYEQYF
TRBV19	15	NA	NA	TRBJ2-6	TGTGCCAGTAGTCTAACCAACACCGGGGCCAACGTCCTGACTTTC	CASSLTNTGANVLTF
TRBV20-1	15	NA	many	TRBJ2-3	TGCAGTGCTAGATCTGAGGGGGGGCGTGTAGATACGCAGTATTTT	CSARSEGGRVDTQYF
TRBV7-3	11	NA	NA	TRBJ2-2	TGTGCCAGCAGCCGTAGCGGGGAGCTGTTTTTT	CASSRSGELFF
TRBV20-1	15	TRBD1	NA	TRBJ1-4	TGCAGCGGGACAGGGGTTGGGGCAACTAATGAAAAACTGTTTTTT	CSGTGVGATNEKLFF
TRBV7-8	14	TRBD1	many	TRBJ1-5	TGTGCCAGCAGCTTAAAGGGGGCAAATCAGCCCCAGCATTTT	CASSLKGANQPQHF
TRBV6-5	14	NA	many	TRBJ1-1	TGTGCCAGCAGTGACCCCGGGAAGAACACTGAAGCTTTCTTT	CASSDPGKNTEAFF
TRBV2	16	TRBD1	NA	TRBJ1-6	TGTGCCAGCAGTGGGACAGGGAACGGGGCCAATTCACCCCTCCACTTT	CASSGTGNGANSPLHF
TRBV7-7	13	NA	many	TRBJ1-1	TGTGCCAGCAGCTTACAAACTAACACTGAAGCTTTCTTT	CASSLQTNTEAFF
TRBV7-2	13	NA	NA	TRBJ2-1	TGTGCCAGCAGCCCCCGGACCGTCAATGAGCAGTTCTTC	CASSPRTVNEQFF
TRBV9	14	NA	NA	TRBJ2-1	TGTGCCAGCAGCGTAGAAGGGATCTCCAATGAGCAGTTCTTC	CASSVEGISNEQFF
TRBV19	14	NA	NA	TRBJ2-1	TGTGCCAGTACCAGTTTGAGCTCCTACAATGAGCAGTTCTTC	CASTSLSSYNEQFF
TRBV30	15	TRBD2	few	TRBJ2-1	TGTGCCTGGAGGTTACCCCTAGCGGGGGGGCATGAGCAGTTCTTC	CAWRLPLAGGHEQFF
TRBV27	15	TRBD2	many	TRBJ2-5	TGTGCCAGCAGTAGACTAGCGGGGGGTAAGGGGACCCAGTACTTC	CASSRLAGGKGTQYF
TRBV6-4	14	NA	NA	TRBJ2-7	TGTGCCAGCAGTGGAGGCAGGATAACCTACGAGCAGTACTTC	CASSGGRITYEQYF
TRBV19	15	NA	NA	TRBJ1-1	TGTGCCAGTAAAGTTGGCGGGTCGGTGAACACTGAAGCTTTCTTT	CASKVGGSVNTEAFF
TRBV15	15	NA	NA	TRBJ1-3	TGTGCCACCAGCAGCTCCCCCGCCTCTGGAAACACCATATATTTT	CATSSSPASGNTIYF
TRBV7-6	16	NA	NA	TRBJ2-7	TGTGCCAGCAGCTTAGGCCCGACAGGGACTCCCTACGAGCAGTACTTC	CASSLGPTGTPYEQYF
TRBV11-1	15	NA	few	TRBJ2-3	TGTGCCAGCAGCTTACCAGGTTCGCTGACAGATACGCAGTATTTT	CASSLPGSLTDTQYF
TRBV9	14	NA	NA	TRBJ1-1	TGTGCCAGCAGCGTAGAGCCGGTTGTCACTGAAGCTTTCTTT	CASSVEPVVTEAFF
TRBV19	16	TRBD2	many	TRBJ2-1	TGTGCCAGTAGTCGTAGCGGGGGCCCCTCCTACAATGAGCAGTTCTTC	CASSRSGGPSYNEQFF
TRBV6-1	17	TRBD1	many	TRBJ2-3	TGTGCCAGCAGTGAAGCGGCGATACAGGGGGCGCGATATACGCAGTATTTT	CASSEAAIQGARYTQYF
TRBV29-1	12	NA	few	TRBJ2-7	TGCAGCGTTGCGACTAGAGGGCCCGAGCAGTACTTC	CSVATRGPEQYF
TRBV7-8	16	TRBD2	once	TRBJ2-7	TGTGCCAGCAGCTTAGCGCAAGCGGGAGGGGGTTACGAGCAGTACTTC	CASSLAQAGGGYEQYF
TRBV20-1	12	NA	many	TRBJ1-1	TGCAGTGCTCCCGGACGGCATACTGAAGCTTTCTTT	CSAPGRHTEAFF
TRBV19	13	NA	NA	TRBJ1-5	TGTGCCAGTAGTAGTGGGGGCGTGGAGCCCCAGCATTTT	CASSSGGVEPQHF
TRBV10-1	14	TRBD1	few	TRBJ1-1	TGTGCCAGCTCACCAGGGGGTCGTGATACTGAAGCTTTCTTT	CASSPGGRDTEAFF
TRBV6-1	15	NA	many	TRBJ1-2	TGTGCCAGCAGTCCATCGGGGTATTCGGTCGATGGCTACACCTTC	CASSPSGYSVDGYTF